This T cell receptor beta chain was sequenced during a study of identical twins (dated by TCRdb to the mid-2010s). Turning to the overall study: TCR alpha and beta repertoires from monozygotic twins, unrelated adults of various ages and cord blood were deep-sequenced to test whether fetal clonotypes persist. Replicate twin experiments were performed at different times using different library preparation protocols to rule out contamination. Beyond this particular receptor, the publication reports: Zero-insertion analyses could be partly confounded by invariant T cells such as MAIT and iNKT, although diverse VJ usage argued against such confounding for most clonotypes. Conclusions relied on cross-sectional statistical analysis, since the same donors could not be followed over many years. Compared with coincidental sharing between unrelated individuals, out-of-frame TCR alpha sequences shared between twins had an excess of sequences with low generation probability. Out-of-frame TCR alpha sharing in monozygotic twins was systematically underestimated by recombination models, whereas sharing between unrelated individuals was in agreement with the recombination models. Fewer insertions were carried by abundant cord blood beta clonotypes, a similar but weaker trend appeared in young adult naive repertoires, and no such trend appeared in memory repertoires. A weaker excess of twin sharing was found in beta out-of-frame sequences because the signal-to-noise ratio was lowered by fewer shared sequences.

Only healthy Caucasian donors were included. The twin cohort consisted of three pairs of female monozygotic twins, all aged roughly 18 to 29 years. Positive isolation kits from Invitrogen were used to isolate CD4+ and CD8+ T cell populations. Libraries came from 5' RACE. Sequencing took place on an Illumina HiSeq 2000. Template switching introduced a universal primer binding site; the final cDNA contained a unique molecular identifier, enabling accurate counting of TCR cDNA molecules. Specific primers in the conserved constant-segment region were used to synthesize first-strand cDNA for TCR alpha and beta chains. To control for contamination, every cDNA library was double barcoded, receiving both a SMART-Mk sample barcode and Illumina barcodes. TruSeq adapter sequences along with Illumina sample barcodes were introduced in two successive PCR steps. TCR alpha and beta cDNA libraries were sequenced on the Illumina HiSeq platform with custom primers. As for how the authors treated the data: MiGEC processed the raw reads to extract unique molecular identifiers, while MiXCR was used to determine the CDR3 positions. For each individual, recombination models were inferred using an EM algorithm with the repgenHMM and IGoR tools. Shared clonotype analysis was performed with the tcR package in R, normalizing sharing by the product of cloneset sizes. Out-of-frame nonproductive sequences were analyzed to study raw recombination free of thymic and clonal selection effects. The public reads were run again by TCRdb, first through fastp at Q25 and then through MiXCR, and only productive beta chains were kept. All rows with the same CDR3 protein become a single entry with the most common DNA and genes. TCRdb assigned the V and J calls; the authors' analysis was not used. This sample has around 480,000 distinct CDR3 sequences in its table, and 13% to 15% of those were observed once. Jointly, the top ten make up 0.52% of the sample.

Sequences SGHRS (CDR1) and YFSETQ (CDR2) are obtained from the germline V gene. The CDR3 runs 13 residues from the cysteine to the phenylalanine. Only the CDR3 DNA is retained, 39 bases long and in frame from the first base. V drops 5 bases and J drops 7 bases, leaving 12 bases in between. This clonotype was seen a handful of times. What this receptor recognizes is not known. There are no base qualities to consult, and no much larger clone falls within one base. The same specimen was also included in a second study, on yellow fever vaccine responses in identical twins. In that second paper, the authors write: According to the authors, the vaccine-induced T cell response in identical twins seemed to be partly convergent and partly specific to each individual. In identical twins, the study followed T cell clones that responded to the vaccine with precision.

This sequence uses TRBV5-1 and TRBJ2-2; D gene: possibly TRBD1, on 5 matching bases. This TCR was sampled from a woman aged 18-30 years in good health. Specimen: CD4+ T cells sorted from blood. The DNA is TGCGCCAGCAGGTCAGACAGTGGCGGGGAGCTGTTTTTT. This codes for CASRSDSGGELFF.